One and the same sample provided the 23 T cell receptor beta chains below, sequenced in a study of T-cell reconstitution after alpha-beta-depleted transplantation in children. Construction of the TCRbeta library involved unique molecular identifiers. TCRdb fed the PCR reads into MiXCR, producing one record per CDR3 protein. This sample yields around 960,000 distinct CDR3 sequences, of which around 30% are seen a single time; over 25% belongs to the top ten. The input for sequencing was PBMCs, mostly from graft donor cells, taken 360 days after TCRalphabeta/CD19-depleted stem cell transplant. The receptors derive from a boy under two years old who had a stem cell transplant for SCID, so the T cells may come from the graft donor.

V and J are TRBV2 and TRBJ2-3; 7 bases agree with TRBD2. The V segment lost 4 bases and the J segment 0 bases; nucleotides outside the gene matches: 10. CDR3 length: 17 amino acids. Germline V gene sequence: CDR1 SNHLY, CDR2 FYNNEI. CDR3 protein: CASSGSTSIFSTDTQYF. CDR3 nucleotide sequence: TGTGCCAGCAGTGGGTCGACTAGCATCTTTAGCACAGATACGCAGTATTTT. Supplemented by reference TRBV2 and TRBJ2-3, the full variable domain reads EPEVTQTPSHQVTQMGQEVILRCVPISNHLYFYWYRQILGQKVEFLVSFYNNEISEKSEIFDDQFSVERPDGSNFTLKIRSTKLEDSAMYFCASSGSTSIFSTDTQYFGPGTRLTVL.

The gene calls are TRBV28 and TRBJ1-5; TRBD1 agrees at 7 bases. Germline values: CDR1 MDHEN, CDR2 SYDVKM. The CDR3 has 15 amino acids. The V gene end was trimmed by 6 bases and the J gene end by 4 bases; junction bases not matched to a gene: 9. CDR3 in amino acids: CASRAGTVRNQPQHF. DNA for the CDR3: TGTGCCAGCAGAGCGGGGACAGTCCGAAATCAGCCCCAGCATTTT.

The V call is TRBV7-9, the J call TRBJ1-3; D call uncertain. CDR3 size: 14 residues. The V end was cut by 2 bases, the J end by 4 bases, with 9 bases between. Germline V gene sequence: CDR1 SEHNR, CDR2 FQNEAQ (reference sequence). This chain's CDR3 is CASSLRRDGNTIYF. The CDR3, as DNA: TGTGCCAGCAGCTTACGGCGAGACGGAAACACCATATATTTT.

This clonotype was counted only a few times. This sequence joins TRBV5-1 and TRBJ2-3; 9 nucleotides align to TRBD2. V lost 1 base, J lost 2 bases, and 5 bases stayed unmatched. The CDR3 covers 16 residues. Germline V gene lookup returns CDR1 SGHRS and CDR2 YFSETQ. This CDR3 is CASSLRSGGFTDTQYF. The CDR3 coding sequence is TGCGCCAGCAGCTTGCGCAGCGGGGGGTTCACAGATACGCAGTATTTT.

This clonotype turned up a few times. The CDR3 protein is CASSQGRHTGGNTIYF. The CDR3 nucleotides are TGCGCCAGCAGCCAGGGCCGGCACACGGGAGGAAACACCATATATTTT. The chain carries TRBV4-1 and TRBJ1-3; D ambiguous. CDR3 size: 16 residues. CDR1 MGHRA and CDR2 YSYEKL come from the germline V gene. V was clipped by 3 bases and J by 4 bases, with 16 bases between them.

This clonotype came up a few times. The rearrangement uses TRBV5-1 and TRBJ1-1, with D tentatively TRBD1 (5 bases). The germline gives CDR1 SGHRS, CDR2 YFSETQ. This CDR3 region has 16 residues. Between the trimmed V and J ends, which lost 0 bases and 6 bases, there was a span of 18 bases. The CDR3 coding sequence is TGCGCCAGCAGCTTGGCCCTCAGGGCCGGGGGGTCTGAAGCTTTCTTT. Encoded protein: CASSLALRAGGSEAFF.

The chain combines TRBV3-1 with TRBJ2-7; TRBD1 agrees at 7 bases. CDR1 LGHDT and CDR2 YNNKEL come from the germline V gene (reference sequence). The CDR3 is 15 amino acids. Unmatched junction bases numbered 5, after V lost 1 base and J lost 2 bases. The CDR3 DNA follows: TGTGCCAGCAGCCAAGGGGGACAGAGGGCCTACGAGCAGTACTTC. Its protein product is CASSQGGQRAYEQYF.

The rearrangement links TRBV9 to TRBJ2-4, with D possibly TRBD1 on 5 matching bases. This CDR3 contains 15 residues. Trimming removed 0 bases at V and 2 bases at J, with 9 bases between. Germline CDR1 is SGDLS and CDR2 is YYNGEE. The CDR3 loop reads CASSVEGVPKNIQYF. The CDR3 nucleotides read TGTGCCAGCAGCGTAGAAGGGGTACCCAAAAACATTCAGTACTTC.

This clonotype was detected only a few times. The chain is built from TRBV5-5 and TRBJ1-5; a possible D gene is TRBD1 (5 bases). The length of the CDR3 is 15 residues. Deletions cut 3 bases from V and 0 bases from J, with 10 bases between. Germline V gives CDR1 SGHKS, CDR2 YYEKEE (reference sequence). The chain's CDR3 is CASSWTLYSNQPQHF. CDR3 sequence (DNA): TGTGCCAGCAGCTGGACACTGTATAGCAATCAGCCCCAGCATTTT. The complete variable domain, with remaining parts taken from reference TRBV5-5 and TRBJ1-5, reads DAGVTQSPTHLIKTRGQQVTLRCSPISGHKSVSWYQQVLGQGPQFIFQYYEKEERGRGNFPDRFSARQFPNYSSELNVNALLLGDSALYLCASSWTLYSNQPQHFGDGTRLSIL.

The rearrangement joins TRBV19 to TRBJ1-1; no clear D gene. Deletions cut 3 bases from V and 4 bases from J, with 6 bases between. CDR1 is LNHDA, CDR2 SQIVND, per germline (reference sequence). This CDR3 contains 12 residues. Here the CDR3 DNA reads TGTGCCAGTAGTATGATCGGCACTGAAGCTTTCTTT. Translation gives CASSMIGTEAFF.

This chain joins TRBV29-1 and TRBJ2-2; possibly TRBD1 for D (6 bases). Trimming shortened V by 4 bases and J by 2 bases, and 11 bases separated the two germline ends. Germline loops: CDR1 SQVTM, CDR2 ANQGSEA. The CDR3 extends over 14 amino acids. The CDR3 protein is CSVGTGFNTGELFF. As DNA, the CDR3 is TGCAGCGTTGGAACAGGGTTCAACACCGGGGAGCTGTTTTTT.

A few counts support this clonotype. The chain uses TRBV12-3 or TRBV12-4 and TRBJ2-2; 8 nucleotides agree with TRBD2. V lost 4 bases and J lost 5; bases outside the gene matches: 9. The CDR3 consists of 16 residues. This CDR3 is CASSSRGLVWTGELFF. The CDR3 bases are TGTGCCAGCAGTTCCCGGGGACTAGTGTGGACCGGGGAGCTGTTTTTT.

The V and J genes are TRBV19 and TRBJ2-1; D is possibly TRBD1 (5 bases). Germline V gene sequence: CDR1 LNHDA, CDR2 SQIVND (reference sequence). The CDR3 runs to 15 residues. V dropped 3 bases and J dropped 4 bases, with 13 bases sitting between them. CDR3 amino acids: CASSILDTIYNEQFF. The DNA for the CDR3 is TGTGCCAGTAGTATCCTGGACACAATATACAATGAGCAGTTCTTC.

This clonotype was recorded a few times. The rearrangement uses TRBV7-9 and TRBJ1-4; D is unresolved. The germline gives CDR1 SEHNR, CDR2 FQNEAQ (reference sequence). The CDR3 runs to 16 residues. Trimming took off 1 base at V and 0 bases at J, with 9 bases between the two ends. The CDR3 region has the DNA TGTGCCAGCAGCTTAGGGGAACCCTCAACTAATGAAAAACTGTTTTTT. Translation: CASSLGEPSTNEKLFF. The full variable domain, rest sourced from reference TRBV7-9 and TRBJ1-4, is DTGVSQNPRHKITKRGQNVTFRCDPISEHNRLYWYRQTLGQGPEFLTYFQNEAQLEKSRLLSDRFSAERPKGSFSTLEIQRTEQGDSAMYLCASSLGEPSTNEKLFFGSGTQLSVL.

V and J are TRBV5-6 and TRBJ2-3; D remains ambiguous. The CDR3 is made up of 14 amino acids. V dropped 3 bases and J dropped 1 base, with 9 bases sitting between them. CDR1 is SGHDT and CDR2 is YYEEEE in the germline V gene. The CDR3 sequence: CASSSFWGTDTQYF. CDR3 in DNA: TGTGCCAGCAGCTCCTTTTGGGGCACAGATACGCAGTATTTT.

The chain joins TRBV19 to TRBJ1-1, with 7 bases identical to TRBD1. Germline-derived CDR1 and CDR2 are LNHDA and SQIVND (reference sequence). Trimming removed 3 bases from V and 0 bases from J; junction bases left unmatched: 4. The CDR3 length is 15 residues. The CDR3 loop is CASSMTQGMNTEAFF. The CDR3 nucleotides read TGTGCCAGTAGTATGACACAGGGGATGAACACTGAAGCTTTCTTT. The full variable domain, with the rest looked up from reference TRBV19 and TRBJ1-1, is DGGITQSPKYLFRKEGQNVTLSCEQNLNHDAMYWYRQDPGQGLRLIYYSQIVNDFQKGDIAEGYSVSREKKESFPLTVTSAQKNPTAFYLCASSMTQGMNTEAFFGQGTRLTVV.

This chain links TRBV7-2 with TRBJ2-1; a weak D match, TRBD2 (7 bases). With 1 base removed from V and 1 base from J, the gap between germline ends came to 14 bases. The CDR3 extends over 17 amino acids. Germline V gene sequence: CDR1 SGHTA, CDR2 FQGNSA. The CDR3 loop is CASSLVSGGGSYNEQFF. DNA for the CDR3: TGTGCCAGCAGCTTAGTCTCGGGGGGCGGGTCCTACAATGAGCAGTTCTTC.

This clonotype has more than one count but fewer than ten. The V and J genes are TRBV5-1 and TRBJ1-1; the D gene is possibly TRBD1 (5 bases). Germline V gene data show CDR1 as SGHRS and CDR2 as YFSETQ. The CDR3 loop spans 15 amino acids. V dropped 2 bases and J dropped 5 bases, with 16 bases sitting between them. In nucleotides, the CDR3 is TGCGCCAGCAGCTTTGACGGGGGAGAGGGGACTGAAGCTTTCTTT. It yields the protein CASSFDGGEGTEAFF.

The rearrangement links TRBV20-1 to TRBJ2-1, with D unresolved. The ends were cut back, 3 bases at V and 5 bases at J, with 20 bases in the middle. The CDR3 spans 16 residues. CDR1 DFQATT and CDR2 SNEGSKA come from the germline V gene (reference sequence). Here the CDR3 DNA reads TGCAGTGCTAGTTCCCCCAAACGAACTCGGCACAATGAGCAGTTCTTC. This gives the protein CSASSPKRTRHNEQFF.

The CDR3 bases are TGTGCCAGCAGTCATCTGGGACAGCCGAACACTGAAGCTTTCTTT. Its protein is CASSHLGQPNTEAFF. The J gene is TRBJ1-1, the V gene TRBV6-1, with 7 bases fitting TRBD1. From germline, CDR1 is MNHNS and CDR2 SASEGT. CDR3 length: 15 amino acids. After removal of 5 bases from V and 1 base from J, the junction contained 7 bases not matched to a gene.

The chain combines TRBV13 with TRBJ2-7; 9 bases align to TRBD1. The length of the CDR3 is 16 residues. Trimming cost V 0 bases and J 3 bases; bases outside gene matches: 6. Germline CDR1 and CDR2: PRHDT and FYEKMQ (reference sequence). The CDR3 DNA sequence: TGTGCCAGCAGCTTAGGTTTAGGGACAGGGAGCTACGAGCAGTACTTC. This encodes CASSLGLGTGSYEQYF. Complete variable domain (other parts from reference TRBV13 and TRBJ2-7): AAGVIQSPRHLIKEKRETATLKCYPIPRHDTVYWYQQGPGQDPQFLISFYEKMQSDKGSIPDRFSAQQFSDYHSELNMSSLELGDSALYFCASSLGLGTGSYEQYFGPGTRLTVT.

In this sample, this clonotype turned up a few times. The chain is built from TRBV4-2 and TRBJ2-1; TRBD2 agrees at 12 bases. V was pared by 4 bases and J by 0 bases, with 7 bases of the junction left unmatched. This CDR3 contains 18 residues. The V gene's germline CDR1 is LGHNA and CDR2 YNFKEQ. CDR3: CASSPTSGGPSSYNEQFF. The CDR3 DNA is TGTGCCAGCAGCCCGACTAGCGGGGGCCCGAGCTCCTACAATGAGCAGTTCTTC.

CDR3 sequence reads: CSARDLVAGGNTYNEQFF. DNA of the CDR3: TGCAGTGCTAGAGATCTGGTAGCGGGGGGAAACACATACAATGAGCAGTTCTTC. This chain joins TRBV20-1 and TRBJ2-1, with 10 bases fitting TRBD2. The CDR3 has 18 amino acids. The germline gives CDR1 DFQATT, CDR2 SNEGSKA (reference sequence). V lost 0 bases to trimming and J lost 4 bases; unmatched junction nucleotides: 12.